The T cell receptor (beta chain) described here comes from a study of beta chain features in type 1 diabetes. As for this clone: The antigen remains undetermined.

CDR1 MDHEN and CDR2 SYDVKM come from the germline V gene. The CDR3 is 12 amino acids. Trimming took 7 bases from V and 5 from J, leaving 12 bases between them. Expressed TCRB transcripts were sequenced, since all the RNA that had been isolated was reverse transcribed. TCRdb keeps only in-frame clones here, not all; method: immunoSEQ multiplex PCR. Of about 360,000 clones listed, around 13% were seen once; the top ten hold approximately 0.015%. Study-level findings and limits: Lower insertion and higher deletion counts appeared at VDJ junctions in type 1 diabetes patients. TCRB CDR3s were moderately but significantly shorter in Type 1 diabetes patients in all four CD4+ subsets.

The authors obtained over 98% purity in all sorted populations. The genes are TRBV28 and TRBJ2-7; perhaps TRBD2 as D (5 bases). The sequence was obtained from a man aged 18 to 30 in good health. The sample taken for sequencing was naive CD4+ T cells from blood. The CDR3 DNA follows: TGTGCCAGCAACGGGGTTTCCCACGAGCAGTACTTC. Translation: CASNGVSHEQYF.